The source of this TCR beta chain is a study of Ad26.COV2.S vaccination and SARS-CoV-2 variants. Looking at the study overall: The study gave Ad26.COV2.S intramuscularly, once or twice 56 days apart.

Broader study findings: Vaccinees and placebo recipients showed similar non-spike TCR breadth.

In regard to this clone: Its matching antigen is unknown.

Indicated treatment: roughly 19 received Ad26.COV2.S at low or high dose, single or two shots; about 5 received placebo; per-sample allocation not given. Collection of the samples took place on day 63 after the first injection of vaccine or placebo. Trimming cost V 0 bases and J 7 bases, with 15 bases left between them. This CDR3 region has 16 residues. Looked up from germline, CDR1 is LGHNA and CDR2 is YNFKEQ. Only in-frame clones appear in the TCRdb table, and some are missing; sequencing was by immunoSEQ multiplex PCR. This table holds fewer than 400,000 clones, around 85% found once. The receptor was derived from a person aged 18-65 years who received the Ad26.COV2.S COVID-19 vaccine or a placebo. The specimen was peripheral blood, collected in a trial of Ad26.COV2.S vaccine versus placebo. The V call is TRBV4-2, the J call TRBJ1-4, with D unresolved. The CDR3 nucleotides read TGTGCCAGCAGCCAAGAACTCGGGCAGGTCGGTGAAAAACTGTTTTTT. It codes for CASSQELGQVGEKLFF.